This TCR beta chain was identified in a study of response to subunit inactivated influenza vaccine (dated by TCRdb to 2017 to 2018). As for the study more broadly: The study used deep quantitative T cell receptor repertoire profiling to track responses to a trivalent subunit inactivated influenza vaccine. Overall study outcomes, separate from this receptor: According to the authors, only a limited number of new T cells may be recruited by each seasonal influenza vaccination.

V was cut back by 4 bases and J by 1 base, leaving a gap of 15 bases between them. The cysteine opens and the phenylalanine closes a CDR3 of 15 amino acids. Of all the DNA, just the CDR3 is kept, 45 bases in frame from base 1. Per the germline V gene, SGHRS is the CDR1 and YFSETQ is the CDR2. This clonotype came up a few times. Its cognate antigen has yet to be identified. Base qualities are not at hand, and no much larger clone is one base apart. Library prep was done by RT-PCR. TCRdb names Illumina HiSeq 2500 as the instrument used. TCRdb reprocessed the public reads (quality trimming at Q25 with fastp, clone calling with MiXCR) and kept in-frame beta chains. Here each entry gathers all rows of one CDR3 protein and keeps the most common genes and DNA. Within this sample are roughly 710,000 distinct CDR3 sequences, with roughly 15% of them counted one time only. The ten top clones hold about 7.6% of the sample.

The origin of this receptor is a man aged 45-65 years who received an inactivated influenza vaccine. Donor details come from another sample of the same person, matched by shared clones. The material was PBMCs from blood, obtained roughly 2 weeks before vaccination. The chain joins TRBV5-1 to TRBJ2-7; the D gene may be TRBD1 or TRBD2, since each aligns over 6 bases. The DNA reads TGCGCCAGCAGCGGAGGGGGTGGGGGATCCTACGAGCAGTACTTC. Its amino acids are CASSGGGGGSYEQYF.